This T cell receptor (beta chain) emerged from a study of T-cell reconstitution after alpha-beta-depleted transplantation in children (dated by TCRdb to about 2016). Some background on the complete study: T-cell immune reconstitution after TCRalphabeta/CD19-depleted allogeneic hematopoietic cell transplantation in children was quantitatively tracked in the study by means of TCR repertoire profiling. The paper as a whole reports these results and caveats: The apparently early recovery of alphabetaT-cell counts about two months after transplant reportedly depended on only several hundred rapidly expanded clones that came from non-depleted graft cells. The frequencies of hyperexpanded clones fell over the following months, and after one year, T-cell counts and TCRbeta diversity were mostly attributed to newly produced T cells. In some patients, the high TCRbeta diversity seen at day 60 was put down to recipient T cells and intrathymic progenitors that had survived conditioning.

The treatment or condition label for this specimen denotes: allogeneic hematopoietic cell transplantation with graft depleted of TCRalphabeta T cells and CD19 B cells. Transplant recipients were children who received TCRalphabeta/CD19-depleted allogeneic hematopoietic cell grafts. Reading from cysteine to phenylalanine, the CDR3 counts 16 amino acids. The only DNA kept is the CDR3, 48 bases in frame from the first base. The germline V gene encodes CDR1 SGHTA and CDR2 FQGTGA. V is clipped by 3 bases and J by 0 bases, and the sequence between their germline boundaries is 11 bases long. Library preparation was by PCR. Sequenced using an Illumina HiSeq 2500. TCR library preparation used molecular barcoding, with unique molecular identifiers applied to normalize quantification of the TCRbeta repertoire. TCRdb reprocessed the public reads (quality trimming at Q25 with fastp, clone calling with MiXCR) and kept in-frame beta chains. Each CDR3 protein appears once, grouped with its most common genes and DNA. This sample holds about 300,000 distinct CDR3 sequences; less than 9.5% were observed only once. Of the sample, around 9.8% falls within the top ten clones.

At least ten counts were recorded for this clonotype. No cognate antigen has been identified for it. Base qualities are not provided; no much larger clone lies one nucleotide away. The TCR sequence derives from a female patient aged 2-15 years who had a stem cell transplant for Fanconi anemia, so the T cells may come from the graft donor. The sequence joins TRBV7-3 to TRBJ2-2; confidence is insufficient to name the D gene. Here the sequenced sample was peripheral blood, taken 360 days after TCRalphabeta/CD19-depleted stem cell transplant. The CDR3 reads CASSFHSPSNTGELFF. The DNA sequence follows: TGTGCCAGCAGCTTTCACAGCCCTTCGAACACCGGGGAGCTGTTTTTT.